The rows below give T cell receptor beta chains drawn from one sample of a study of T cell responses to AZD1222 COVID-19 vaccine. Assay: immunoSEQ multiplex PCR; the TCRdb copy retains only in-frame clones and omits some. The sample shows about 68,000 clones, approximately 80% of them seen only once. Sample: peripheral blood, taken on day 0 of AZD1222 vaccination. Receptor source: an adult in good health. Both conserved end residues are part of each CDR3. D genes are given only for firm matches. Clone sizes are given selectively: once, few, many, or a class where the clone is expanded.

D	V	J	size	DNA	CDR3
-	TRBV5-6	TRBJ1-5	-	TGTGCCAGCAGCCTGATAGGGGGGGATCAGCCCCAGCATTTT	CASSLIGGDQPQHF
TRBD2	TRBV7-8	TRBJ2-2	once	TGTGCCAGCAGCTTAGTACCCCCGGGACTAGCGAGCACCGGGGAGCTGTTTTTT	CASSLVPPGLASTGELFF
-	TRBV4-2	TRBJ1-2	-	TGTGCCAGCAGCCAAGATTTTCGGTCTAACTATGGCTACACCTTC	CASSQDFRSNYGYTF
-	TRBV5-1	TRBJ2-3	-	TGCGCCAGCAGCACCTCGGGGGCAACCCCCGCAGATACGCAGTATTTT	CASSTSGATPADTQYF
TRBD1	TRBV19	TRBJ1-5	once	TGTGCCAGTAGTGTTGGACAGGGGCAAAATCAGCCCCAGCATTTT	CASSVGQGQNQPQHF
-	TRBV6-5	TRBJ2-5	-	TGTGCCAGCAGTTACTCGTTCGTCCAAGAGACCCAGTACTTC	CASSYSFVQETQYF
TRBD2	TRBV9	TRBJ2-7	-	TGTGCCAGCAGCGGCTGGACTAGCGGGCAGTACGAGCAGTACTTC	CASSGWTSGQYEQYF
TRBD1	TRBV11-1	TRBJ2-1	-	TGTGCCAGCAGGCGGACAGGGGATTACTACAATGAGCAGTTCTTC	CASRRTGDYYNEQFF
-	TRBV27	TRBJ2-7	once	TGTGCCAGCAGTTTGGTAGGGCCCTCCTCCTACGAGCAGTACTTC	CASSLVGPSSYEQYF
TRBD1	TRBV2	TRBJ1-2	-	TGTGCCCGCCGGGGGACAGGGGGGGCCTATGGCTACACCTTC	CARRGTGGAYGYTF
TRBD2	TRBV27	TRBJ2-7	-	TGTGCCAGCAAACTAGCGGGGGGCTCCTACGAGCAGTACTTC	CASKLAGGSYEQYF
-	TRBV4-1	TRBJ2-2	once	TGCGCCAGCAGCCACCCACCGGGACGGAGTAACACCGGGGAGCTGTTTTTT	CASSHPPGRSNTGELFF
TRBD2	TRBV27	TRBJ2-2	-	TGTGCCAGCAGTTCGGGACTAGCAGGCGGGGAGCTGTTTTTT	CASSSGLAGGELFF
TRBD2	TRBV24-1	TRBJ2-1	-	TGTGCCACCAGTGATCCATTTAGCGGGGAGAACAATGAGCAGTTCTTC	CATSDPFSGENNEQFF
-	TRBV19	TRBJ2-7	-	TGTGCCAGTAGTACGCAAGGATCTGGCTACGAGCAGTACTTC	CASSTQGSGYEQYF
-	TRBV11-2	TRBJ2-3	-	TGTGCCAGCAGCTTAGTAGTGGGACCCACAGATACGCAGTATTTT	CASSLVVGPTDTQYF
-	TRBV30	TRBJ1-4	-	TGTGCCTCCGACACAGGGACTAATGAAAAACTGTTTTTT	CASDTGTNEKLFF
TRBD2	TRBV30	TRBJ2-1	few	TGTGCCTGGAGTCTAGCGGGGGGCTACAATGAGCAGTTCTTC	CAWSLAGGYNEQFF
-	TRBV10-3	TRBJ1-1	-	TGTGCCATCAGTGAGTTCCGAGGGCGGACTGAAGCTTTCTTT	CAISEFRGRTEAFF
-	TRBV19	TRBJ1-6	many	TGTGCCAGTAGTCCCGGCGGAAGTTCACCCCTCCACTTT	CASSPGGSSPLHF
TRBD2	TRBV19	TRBJ2-7	-	TGTGCCAGTAGCAAATTTGGGACTAGTAGCTACGAGCAGTACTTC	CASSKFGTSSYEQYF
-	TRBV19	TRBJ2-1	-	TGTGCCAGTCGACCTGGGGGGGCAACCTACAATGAGCAGTTCTTC	CASRPGGATYNEQFF
-	TRBV7-8	TRBJ1-4	-	TGTGCCAGCAGCTTAGGTGGGGGGCGTCGTGAAAAACTGTTTTTT	CASSLGGGRREKLFF
TRBD2	TRBV9	TRBJ2-3	few	TGTGCCAGCAGCGTAGTAGCTAGCGGTAGCACAGATACGCAGTATTTT	CASSVVASGSTDTQYF
-	TRBV9	TRBJ1-4	few	TGTGCCAGCAGCGTAGGCTCCATGCGAAATGAAAAACTGTTTTTT	CASSVGSMRNEKLFF
-	TRBV4-1	TRBJ1-4	-	TGCGCCAGCAGCCTAGGACGGGGAACTAATGAAAAACTGTTTTTT	CASSLGRGTNEKLFF
TRBD1	TRBV9	TRBJ2-7	-	TGTGCCAGCAGCAAACAGGGGGCGGCGATCTACGAGCAGTACTTC	CASSKQGAAIYEQYF
TRBD1	TRBV7-9	TRBJ1-2	-	TGTGCCAGCAGCTCTACGACTCAGGGGGATGGCTACACCTTC	CASSSTTQGDGYTF
TRBD1	TRBV19	TRBJ1-5	-	TGTGCCAGTAGTATCGACAGGGGGTTCAATCAGCCCCAGCATTTT	CASSIDRGFNQPQHF
-	TRBV6-6	TRBJ1-2	-	TGTGCCAGCAGTTTCACAGAAAACTATGGCTACACCTTC	CASSFTENYGYTF
-	TRBV19	TRBJ1-4	-	TGTGCCAGTAGTTCTCGCGGGGCGGGAATAGTGGAAAAACTGTTTTTT	CASSSRGAGIVEKLFF
-	TRBV2	TRBJ2-5	-	TGTGCCAGCAGCCCTTTGGGGGGCCAAGAGACCCAGTACTTC	CASSPLGGQETQYF
TRBD1	TRBV28	TRBJ2-7	-	TGTGCCAGCACCCAACAGGGGGGCTCCTACGAGCAGTACTTC	CASTQQGGSYEQYF
-	TRBV29-1	TRBJ2-3	-	TGCAGCGTTGATGTCTTCACAGATACGCAGTATTTT	CSVDVFTDTQYF
TRBD2	TRBV18	TRBJ2-1	-	TGTGCCAGCTCTCCCTTGCGGGGGGGGAACAATGAGCAGTTCTTC	CASSPLRGGNNEQFF
TRBD1	TRBV7-6	TRBJ2-3	-	TGTGCCAGCAGCTTAGGAGGGGGCGCAGATACGCAGTATTTT	CASSLGGGADTQYF
-	TRBV12-3/TRBV12-4	TRBJ1-2	-	TGTGCCAGCAGCGAGGGATTCTCGGGAGGCTACACCTTC	CASSEGFSGGYTF
-	TRBV7-2	TRBJ2-3	-	TGTGCCAGCAGCTCCGACGGGGTAAAGAGGACGCAGTATTTT	CASSSDGVKRTQYF
-	TRBV18	TRBJ1-3	-	TGTGCCAGCTCACCAGCCCAGGGTTTGGACACCATATATTTT	CASSPAQGLDTIYF